Listed here is a single T cell receptor beta chain. Its specificity is unknown. Germline V gene lookup returns CDR1 MNHEY and CDR2 SVGEGT. V was cut by 6 bases and J by 2 bases, with 14 bases left in between. There are 16 residues in the CDR3. The sample belongs to a study of blood T cells in healthy people across ages. General study results and limits: TCR beta diversity per million T cells fell roughly linearly with age. A greater number of naive CD4+ cells and higher diversity distinguished long-lived donors from aged donors.

No fewer than 6.5 million PBMCs went into each sample. The amount of total RNA extracted per sample was at least 5.5 micrograms. Using a J-beta primer mix together with a sample-barcoded 5' primer, a second PCR was run for roughly 7 to 11 cycles. TCRdb re-called the 5' RACE reads with MiXCR, one entry per CDR3 protein. In the table there are some 1.5 million distinct CDR3 sequences, 28% of which are singletons. The V and J genes are TRBV6-2 or TRBV6-3 and TRBJ2-6; no reliable D call. Material: blood. The receptor was isolated from a woman aged 25 to 45 in good health. Here the CDR3 reads CASSRLSVTGANVLTF. The CDR3, as DNA: TGTGCCAGCAGCCGACTTTCAGTAACTGGGGCCAACGTCCTGACTTTC.